The rows below give T cell receptor beta chains drawn from one sample of a study of low-dose radiotherapy and immunotherapy resistance in tumors. TCRdb fed the reads into MiXCR, producing one record per CDR3 protein. This sample has 60,000 or so distinct CDR3 sequences, with more than 20% found just once. The sequencing here drew on PBMCs, taken before treatment. Receptors were obtained from a male donor with rectosigmoid adenocarcinoma. Both conserved end residues are part of each CDR3. D genes are given only for firm matches. For some rows the clone size is stated as once, few or many, or as a class when expanded; others skip it.

J gene: TRBJ2-7; clone size: many; V gene: TRBV2; D gene: -; CDR3 DNA: TGTGCCAGCAGGCTCTCCTACGAGCAGTACTTC; CDR3 protein: CASRLSYEQYF
J gene: TRBJ2-2; clone size: many; V gene: TRBV20-1; D gene: TRBD2; CDR3 DNA: TGCAGTGCTACCCTCGCGGGAGGGCAAACCGGGGAGCTGTTTTTT; CDR3 protein: CSATLAGGQTGELFF
J gene: TRBJ1-6; clone size: many; V gene: TRBV7-2; D gene: TRBD1; CDR3 DNA: TGTGCCAGCAGCTTAGGACAGGGCTATTCACCCCTCCACTTT; CDR3 protein: CASSLGQGYSPLHF
J gene: TRBJ1-2; clone size: -; V gene: TRBV11-2; D gene: -; CDR3 DNA: TGTGCCAGCAGCTTAGGCCCAGGTGTTGGCTATGGCTACACCTTC; CDR3 protein: CASSLGPGVGYGYTF
J gene: TRBJ2-2; clone size: many; V gene: TRBV6-6; D gene: TRBD1; CDR3 DNA: TGTGCCAGCAGCGGACAGGGTCTCGTAAACACCGGGGAGCTGTTTTTT; CDR3 protein: CASSGQGLVNTGELFF
J gene: TRBJ2-2; clone size: once; V gene: TRBV28; D gene: -; CDR3 DNA: TGTGCCAGCAGTTCGCCGGGGACCGGGGAGCTGTTTTTT; CDR3 protein: CASSSPGTGELFF
J gene: TRBJ2-1; clone size: few; V gene: TRBV27; D gene: -; CDR3 DNA: TGTGCCAGCAGTTCCCCCGGACAGTACAATGAGCAGTTCTTC; CDR3 protein: CASSSPGQYNEQFF
J gene: TRBJ1-5; clone size: few; V gene: TRBV7-2; D gene: -; CDR3 DNA: TGTGCCAGCAGCTATAAGGGGGGCAATCAGCCCCAGCATTTT; CDR3 protein: CASSYKGGNQPQHF
J gene: TRBJ1-1; clone size: -; V gene: TRBV6-2/TRBV6-3; D gene: -; CDR3 DNA: TGTGCCAGCAGTGAAGTTGAGAACACTGAAGCTTTCTTT; CDR3 protein: CASSEVENTEAFF
J gene: TRBJ2-1; clone size: many; V gene: TRBV12-3/TRBV12-4; D gene: -; CDR3 DNA: TGTGCCAGCAGTAAGTACAATGAGCAGTTCTTC; CDR3 protein: CASSKYNEQFF
J gene: TRBJ2-7; clone size: -; V gene: TRBV27; D gene: TRBD2; CDR3 DNA: TGTGCCAGCAGGGGAGCCCCTAGCGGGATCTCCTACGAGCAGTACTTC; CDR3 protein: CASRGAPSGISYEQYF
J gene: TRBJ2-1; clone size: many; V gene: TRBV10-1; D gene: TRBD2; CDR3 DNA: TGCGCCAGCAGCGGGGGGTCTAGCTCCTACAATGAGCAGTTCTTC; CDR3 protein: CASSGGSSSYNEQFF
J gene: TRBJ1-3; clone size: many; V gene: TRBV18; D gene: -; CDR3 DNA: TGTGCCAGCTCACCGACTGCCGCGGGCTCTGGAAACACCATATATTTT; CDR3 protein: CASSPTAAGSGNTIYF
J gene: TRBJ2-7; clone size: many; V gene: TRBV7-2; D gene: -; CDR3 DNA: TGTGCCAGCAGCCCCACCACCCCGGGACCTCGAGTTCAGCAGTACTTC; CDR3 protein: CASSPTTPGPRVQQYF
J gene: TRBJ2-7; clone size: once; V gene: TRBV9; D gene: -; CDR3 DNA: TGTGCCAGCAGCGCTAGCGCGTACGAGCAGTACTTT; CDR3 protein: CASSASAYEQYF
J gene: TRBJ2-3; clone size: many; V gene: TRBV4-2; D gene: -; CDR3 DNA: TGTGCCAGCGGACCCGGTAGGGGAGATACGCAGTATTTT; CDR3 protein: CASGPGRGDTQYF
J gene: TRBJ2-7; clone size: many; V gene: TRBV6-5; D gene: TRBD2; CDR3 DNA: TGTGCCAGCGGGGGGGGAGAGCCACCCTACGAGCAGTACTTC; CDR3 protein: CASGGGEPPYEQYF
J gene: TRBJ2-4; clone size: many; V gene: TRBV2; D gene: -; CDR3 DNA: TGTGCCAGCAGTGATTCCGGTGGTTGGGTTGCCAAAAACATTCAGTACTTC; CDR3 protein: CASSDSGGWVAKNIQYF